This T cell receptor (beta chain) was sequenced during a study of response to subunit inactivated influenza vaccine. TCRdb reanalysed the RT-PCR reads using MiXCR and keeps one entry per CDR3 protein. The sample yields about 480,000 distinct CDR3 sequences, approximately 11% seen once. In its sample, this clonotype was seen many times. Its antigen is as yet unknown. Study-wide results and caveats: It was the authors' suggestion that each seasonal influenza vaccination recruits few new T cells.

The V end was cut by 2 bases, the J end by 10 bases, with 6 bases between. Germline-derived CDR1 and CDR2 are MNHEY and SVGEGT. The CDR3 extends over 11 amino acids. This TCR was recovered from a man aged 45 to 65 who received an inactivated influenza vaccine. The starting material was PBMCs from blood, obtained roughly 6 weeks after vaccination. The chain carries TRBV6-2 or TRBV6-3 and TRBJ2-1; D gene unclear. Written as DNA, the CDR3 is TGTGCCAGCAGTTACCGCAGGGAGCAGTTCTTC. It yields the protein CASSYRREQFF.